A selection of T cell receptor beta chains follows, all from one sample in a study of breast tumors, draining lymph nodes, adjacent tissues. MiXCR was run by TCRdb on the multiplex PCR reads, yielding one entry per CDR3 protein. In the table there are around 230,000 distinct CDR3 sequences, about a third of which are singletons. Sequenced material: axillary lymph node tissue. The receptors stem from a female donor with breast cancer. Some clones in this sample may be carry-over from other donors' samples. Each CDR3 is given with its conserved first and last residue. Each record gives: J gene, clone size, V gene, CDR3 protein. Clone size is stated in some rows and not others, as once, few, many or a class when expanded.

j_gene: TRBJ2-2; abundance: many; v_gene: TRBV9; CDR3aa: CASSVVPSPAGELFF
j_gene: TRBJ2-3; abundance: NA; v_gene: TRBV7-9; CDR3aa: CASSQDLGGTGTDPQYF
j_gene: TRBJ2-1; abundance: many; v_gene: TRBV7-2; CDR3aa: CASSLAGGRVLFF
j_gene: TRBJ2-1; abundance: few; v_gene: TRBV6-2/TRBV6-3; CDR3aa: CASSHARQGAHNEQFF
j_gene: TRBJ2-5; abundance: NA; v_gene: TRBV6-5; CDR3aa: CASSQMVGGQETQYF
j_gene: TRBJ1-1; abundance: NA; v_gene: TRBV2; CDR3aa: CASRVRVGEGNTGAFF
j_gene: TRBJ2-5; abundance: many; v_gene: TRBV6-5; CDR3aa: CASVRRAGETQYF
j_gene: TRBJ2-1; abundance: many; v_gene: TRBV2; CDR3aa: CASRTGNNEQFF
j_gene: TRBJ2-2; abundance: many; v_gene: TRBV5-1; CDR3aa: CASSLVDTGELFF
j_gene: TRBJ2-7; abundance: many; v_gene: TRBV29-1; CDR3aa: CSVENRDEQYF
j_gene: TRBJ2-3; abundance: many; v_gene: TRBV12-3/TRBV12-4; CDR3aa: CASRLSGTDTQYF
j_gene: TRBJ2-3; abundance: NA; v_gene: TRBV9; CDR3aa: CASGSGSRADTQYF
j_gene: TRBJ2-7; abundance: many; v_gene: TRBV20-1; CDR3aa: CSASNRGYEQYF
j_gene: TRBJ2-5; abundance: many; v_gene: TRBV20-1; CDR3aa: CSARNPLGSAETQYF
j_gene: TRBJ1-1; abundance: NA; v_gene: TRBV4-2; CDR3aa: CASSQGVRGPGNTEAFF
j_gene: TRBJ2-7; abundance: many; v_gene: TRBV6-6; CDR3aa: CASSQTGRSYEQYF
j_gene: TRBJ1-5; abundance: few; v_gene: TRBV6-2/TRBV6-3; CDR3aa: CASNPVPRGANDQPQHF
j_gene: TRBJ1-4; abundance: NA; v_gene: TRBV19; CDR3aa: CASSTRGGSGNNEKLFF
j_gene: TRBJ2-3; abundance: many; v_gene: TRBV3-1; CDR3aa: CASSYRRDTQYF
j_gene: TRBJ1-2; abundance: many; v_gene: TRBV7-9; CDR3aa: CASSLENPVYGYTF
j_gene: TRBJ1-6; abundance: many; v_gene: TRBV2; CDR3aa: CASNRQGYSPLHF
j_gene: TRBJ2-1; abundance: NA; v_gene: TRBV14; CDR3aa: CASSQVEPGHNEQFF
j_gene: TRBJ1-4; abundance: many; v_gene: TRBV6-5; CDR3aa: CASSSNEKLFF
j_gene: TRBJ1-5; abundance: many; v_gene: TRBV6-1; CDR3aa: CASSEPRNQPQHF
j_gene: TRBJ2-7; abundance: many; v_gene: TRBV7-8; CDR3aa: CASSGLGSLGYEQYF
j_gene: TRBJ2-7; abundance: NA; v_gene: TRBV7-3; CDR3aa: CASSRDRPYEQYF
j_gene: TRBJ2-3; abundance: once; v_gene: TRBV25-1; CDR3aa: CATPFAAQDLYTQYF
j_gene: TRBJ2-7; abundance: many; v_gene: TRBV2; CDR3aa: CASSFPGTGSYEQYF
j_gene: TRBJ2-1; abundance: many; v_gene: TRBV11-2; CDR3aa: CASSFSGRARDEQFF
j_gene: TRBJ1-1; abundance: few; v_gene: TRBV9; CDR3aa: CASSVDGDGTEAFF
j_gene: TRBJ2-7; abundance: many; v_gene: TRBV24-1; CDR3aa: CATSPGGGIYEQYF
j_gene: TRBJ2-7; abundance: many; v_gene: TRBV4-3; CDR3aa: CASSQVRGYEQYF
j_gene: TRBJ2-2; abundance: many; v_gene: TRBV9; CDR3aa: CASSVGWRQMNNINTGELFF
j_gene: TRBJ2-7; abundance: many; v_gene: TRBV6-6; CDR3aa: CASSYSSGGEGYEQYF
j_gene: TRBJ1-3; abundance: many; v_gene: TRBV11-2; CDR3aa: CASSSLRGQERNTIYF
j_gene: TRBJ2-5; abundance: few; v_gene: TRBV5-8; CDR3aa: CASSLGSAARAETQYF
j_gene: TRBJ2-3; abundance: many; v_gene: TRBV5-1; CDR3aa: CASSYRLGGTDTQYF
j_gene: TRBJ1-1; abundance: NA; v_gene: TRBV12-3/TRBV12-4; CDR3aa: CASSPRGRTEAFF
j_gene: TRBJ1-6; abundance: NA; v_gene: TRBV5-4; CDR3aa: CASSRTGVGNSPLHF
j_gene: TRBJ2-3; abundance: many; v_gene: TRBV5-1; CDR3aa: CATCRGGTDTQYF
j_gene: TRBJ2-1; abundance: NA; v_gene: TRBV6-1; CDR3aa: CARSPQGPRAIEQFF
j_gene: TRBJ2-7; abundance: NA; v_gene: TRBV20-1; CDR3aa: CSAPRAGLAASYEQYF
j_gene: TRBJ2-1; abundance: few; v_gene: TRBV11-2; CDR3aa: CASSYGQGPSVVF
j_gene: TRBJ2-7; abundance: NA; v_gene: TRBV30; CDR3aa: CAWSVNTGTEQYF
j_gene: TRBJ1-6; abundance: many; v_gene: TRBV11-2; CDR3aa: CASRPDRGNSPLHF
j_gene: TRBJ2-5; abundance: many; v_gene: TRBV9; CDR3aa: CASSVSGAKETQYF
j_gene: TRBJ2-2; abundance: many; v_gene: TRBV28; CDR3aa: CAIGQGGTGELFF
j_gene: TRBJ2-3; abundance: many; v_gene: TRBV9; CDR3aa: CASSDRDRGRVWADTQYF
j_gene: TRBJ1-4; abundance: many; v_gene: TRBV7-9; CDR3aa: CASSLRQGISEKLFF
j_gene: TRBJ2-1; abundance: NA; v_gene: TRBV24-1; CDR3aa: CATSDPGLSMISGDEQFF
j_gene: TRBJ2-1; abundance: many; v_gene: TRBV6-6; CDR3aa: CASSYPAYGSSNEQFF
j_gene: TRBJ1-6; abundance: many; v_gene: TRBV5-1; CDR3aa: CASSLTEDSSYSPLHF
j_gene: TRBJ2-5; abundance: once; v_gene: TRBV5-1; CDR3aa: CASSWNSTDQETQYF
j_gene: TRBJ2-5; abundance: many; v_gene: TRBV3-1; CDR3aa: CASSWTEETQYF
j_gene: TRBJ2-4; abundance: few; v_gene: TRBV19; CDR3aa: CASSPGGTSGTKNIQSF